This section outlines one T cell receptor beta chain sequence together with its context. V was cut by 0 bases and J by 7 bases, with 7 bases left in between. Germline V gene data show CDR1 as LNHDA and CDR2 as SQIVND (reference sequence). This CDR3 contains 13 residues. The data originate from a study of blood T cell repertoires in COVID-19. Study-wide background: Whether acute or convalescent, the COVID-19 samples came from the United States, Italy and Spain. Sources were T cells, B-cell-depleted T cells, or PBMCs; the material itself was cDNA or gDNA.

Authors' analysis steps: It was from reference gene primer amplification that nucleated cell counts were estimated. Assay used: immunoSEQ multiplex PCR; TCRdb lists only in-frame clones, some missing. That table supplies the V and J calls and clone size; D and trimming were determined from the DNA. The sample has 70,000 or so clones, roughly 80% seen once; the top ten hold 5% to 6.5%. This sequence was found in a woman aged 60 to 75 with acute or convalescent COVID-19. The specimen sequenced was peripheral blood. The genes are TRBV19 and TRBJ1-5, with D unclear. The CDR3 DNA sequence: TGTGCCAGTAGTATAGAGAGTCTGCAGCCCCAGCATTTT. Translating gives CASSIESLQPQHF.